Presented here are 29 T cell receptor beta chains from one specimen sequenced in a study of blood T cell repertoires in COVID-19. Using immunoSEQ multiplex PCR, the repertoire was profiled, and TCRdb retains in-frame clones only, with some absent. The sample yields 250,000 or so clones, roughly 85% seen once. Material: PBMCs or T cells enriched from blood (not recorded which). Receptors were obtained from a woman aged 50 to 65 who had recovered from COVID-19.

This CDR3 is CASSSGGRAMVTQYF. CDR3 bases: TGTGCCAGCAGCTCTGGAGGGAGGGCGATGGTGACCCAGTACTTC. The rearrangement uses TRBV7-6 and TRBJ2-5; 7 bases are a match to TRBD2. The V gene's germline CDR1 is SGHVS and CDR2 FNYEAQ. After removal of 4 bases from V and 7 bases from J, the junction contained 12 bases not matched to a gene. The CDR3 covers 15 residues.

The rearrangement links TRBV28 to TRBJ1-6; no firm D call. The germline V gene encodes CDR1 MDHEN and CDR2 SYDVKM. Trimming took 3 bases from V and 5 from J, leaving 8 bases between them. The CDR3 spans 14 residues. CDR3 sequence reads: CASSLRADNSPLHF. In nucleotides, the CDR3 is TGTGCCAGCAGTTTGAGGGCGGATAATTCACCCCTCCACTTT.

This clone was found a few times. The CDR3 DNA reads as TGTGCCAGCTCACCAGACAATGGGGCCAACGTCCTGACTTTC. Protein sequence: CASSPDNGANVLTF. The rearrangement uses TRBV18 and TRBJ2-6; no clear D. Trimming removed 2 bases from V and 3 bases from J, with 5 bases in between. The CDR3 is made up of 14 amino acids. In germline, CDR1 is KGHSH, CDR2 LQKENI.

The gene calls are TRBV18 and TRBJ1-1, with 8 bases that match TRBD1. Germline V gene lookup returns CDR1 KGHSH and CDR2 LQKENI. J gave up 2 bases and V 3 bases, and 5 bases lay outside the gene matches. This CDR3 has 15 amino acids. The CDR3 reads CASSPGGTGNTEAFF. The CDR3 nucleotides read TGTGCCAGCTCACCCGGAGGGACAGGCAACACTGAAGCTTTCTTT.

The chain is built from TRBV3-1 (or the pseudogene TRBV3-2) and TRBJ1-6, with TRBD1 as a possible D gene (5 bases). The CDR3 covers 15 residues. From germline, CDR1 is LGHDT and CDR2 YNNKEL (reference sequence). V lost 4 bases, J lost 3 bases, and 10 bases lay in between. CDR3 nucleotides: TGTGCCAGCAGCCGAGGGACTGTCTATAATTCACCCCTCCACTTT. Residues: CASSRGTVYNSPLHF.

V is TRBV29-1 and J is TRBJ2-4, with TRBD1 matching 10 bases. Per germline, CDR1 SQVTM and CDR2 ANQGSEA. The CDR3 runs to 13 residues. V shed 7 bases and J 5 bases; nucleotides not matched to a gene: 5. The CDR3 here is CSAGQGFENIQYF. In nucleotides, the CDR3 is TGCAGCGCGGGACAGGGGTTCGAAAACATTCAGTACTTC.

This chain links TRBV6-5 with TRBJ2-1, with TRBD2 matching 13 bases. Germline assignment: CDR1 MNHEY and CDR2 SVGAGI. Trimming removed 2 bases from V and 12 bases from J; junction bases left unmatched: 4. This CDR3 comprises 14 residues. The CDR3 loop reads CASSYGLAGAAQFF. The DNA for the CDR3 is TGTGCCAGCAGTTACGGACTAGCGGGAGCGGCGCAGTTCTTC.

This clone was picked up a small number of times. The chain is built from TRBV13 and TRBJ2-3; D uncertain. The CDR3 spans 12 residues. Germline-derived CDR1 and CDR2 are PRHDT and FYEKMQ (reference sequence). With 3 bases removed from V and 3 bases from J, the gap between germline ends came to 4 bases. CDR3 sequence reads: CASSFLTDTQYF. The CDR3 bases are TGTGCCAGCAGCTTTCTGACAGATACGCAGTATTTT.

This clone was found once. This rearrangement joins TRBV5-1 to TRBJ2-7, with TRBD1 as a possible D gene (5 bases). Per the germline V gene, CDR1 is SGHRS and CDR2 is YFSETQ. The V and J ends lost 6 bases and 4 bases respectively, with 17 bases between them. The CDR3 totals 14 residues. This CDR3 reads CASKNLGQSYEQYF. CDR3 coding DNA: TGCGCCAGCAAAAACCTAGGACAAAGTTACGAGCAGTACTTC.

This CDR3 is CASSPTRTNEQFF. CDR3 in DNA: TGTGCCAGCAGCCCGACTAGGACTAATGAGCAGTTCTTC. The chain uses TRBV7-9 and TRBJ2-1, with D perhaps TRBD2 (6 bases). The germline V gene encodes CDR1 SEHNR and CDR2 FQNEAQ (reference sequence). This CDR3 is 13 amino acids long. V was clipped by 5 bases and J by 7 bases, with 12 bases between them.

V and J are TRBV7-2 and TRBJ2-1, with D perhaps TRBD2 (6 bases). V was shortened by 3 bases and J by 5 bases, with 17 bases between the two germline ends. Germline V gene sequence: CDR1 SGHTA, CDR2 FQGNSA. This CDR3 comprises 16 residues. The DNA of the CDR3 is TGTGCCAGCAGCTTCTCTTTGACTAGGCGGGACAATGAGCAGTTCTTC. This translates into CASSFSLTRRDNEQFF.

The V call is TRBV4-1, the J call TRBJ1-2; 7 bases are a match to TRBD1. V dropped 2 bases and J dropped 4; count of bases not matched to a gene: 1. The CDR3 runs to 13 residues. Germline CDR1 is MGHRA and CDR2 is YSYEKL. In DNA, the CDR3 is TGCGCCAGCAGCCAACGGACAGGCTATGGCTACACCTTC. Amino acids: CASSQRTGYGYTF.

The chain recombines TRBV19 with TRBJ1-1, with D unclear. The germline V gene has CDR1 LNHDA and CDR2 SQIVND (reference sequence). Trimming left V 5 bases short and J 3 bases short, with 10 bases between. The CDR3 has 13 residues. In DNA, the CDR3 is TGTGCCAGTAGTCCAAACAGATACACTGAAGCTTTCTTT. This gives the protein CASSPNRYTEAFF.

The rearrangement uses TRBV27 and TRBJ2-7; 12 bases are a match to TRBD2. J gave up 2 bases and V 3 bases, and 5 bases lay outside the gene matches. Looked up from germline, CDR1 is MNHEY and CDR2 is SMNVEV (reference sequence). The CDR3 totals 16 residues. CDR3 in amino acids: CASSLTGLAGTYEQYF. In DNA form, the CDR3 reads TGTGCCAGCAGTTTGACCGGACTAGCGGGGACCTACGAGCAGTACTTC.

This clone is a singleton in its sample. J is TRBJ2-7 and V is TRBV6-5, with D maybe TRBD1 (5 bases). Germline loops: CDR1 MNHEY, CDR2 SVGAGI. Between the trimmed V and J ends, which lost 6 bases and 1 base, there was a span of 10 bases. The CDR3 consists of 13 residues. CDR3 region: CASRLRQSYEQYF. DNA for the CDR3: TGTGCCAGCAGGCTGCGACAGTCCTACGAGCAGTACTTC.

The rearrangement joins TRBV27 to TRBJ2-7; TRBD1 matches at 7 bases. V shed 1 base, J shed 6 bases, and the junction held 12 bases outside the gene matches. The CDR3 consists of 16 residues. From germline, CDR1 is MNHEY and CDR2 SMNVEV (reference sequence). The DNA of the CDR3 is TGTGCCAGCAGTTTATTGGGACAGTTAGGCCCCCTCGAGCAGTACTTC. Protein: CASSLLGQLGPLEQYF.

This clone was picked up a small number of times. The chain has TRBV15 and TRBJ1-2; 7 positions match TRBD1. The germline CDR1 and CDR2 sequences are LNHNV and YYDKDF (reference sequence). This CDR3 has 14 amino acids. The V and J ends lost 3 bases and 4 bases, in that order; junction bases with no gene match: 5. The CDR3 reads CATSSRTGAYGYTF. The CDR3 DNA is TGTGCCACCAGCAGTCGGACAGGAGCCTATGGCTACACCTTC.

The rearrangement links TRBV18 to TRBJ1-2; D remains unclear. V lost 2 bases and J lost 0, with 10 bases in between. In germline, CDR1 is KGHSH, CDR2 LQKENI. This CDR3 contains 15 residues. In nucleotides, the CDR3 is TGTGCCAGCTCACCAGGTAGTTCTGCTAACTATGGCTACACCTTC. As protein: CASSPGSSANYGYTF.

This chain joins TRBV28 and TRBJ2-1; 9 nucleotides line up with TRBD2. J was trimmed by 7 bases and V by 2 bases; bases with no gene match: 9. This CDR3 is 16 amino acids long. Germline CDR1 reads MDHEN; CDR2 reads SYDVKM. The CDR3 DNA reads TGTGCCAGCAGTTTAGGGGCGGGAGGGCTTATGAATGAGCAGTTCTTC. Translated: CASSLGAGGLMNEQFF. Full variable domain (remainder filled in from reference TRBV28 and TRBJ2-1): DVKVTQSSRYLVKRTGEKVFLECVQDMDHENMFWYRQDPGLGLRLIYFSYDVKMKEKGDIPEGYSVSREKKERFSLILESASTNQTSMYLCASSLGAGGLMNEQFFGPGTRLTVL.

This chain connects TRBV28 to TRBJ2-2; D is possibly TRBD2 (5 bases). The CDR3 sequence is 14 residues long. Per the germline V gene, CDR1 is MDHEN and CDR2 is SYDVKM. The V end lost 2 bases, the J end lost 7 bases, and 11 bases lay between the germline ends. CDR3 sequence: CASSLARGNGELFF. The CDR3 DNA sequence: TGTGCCAGCAGTTTAGCCAGAGGGAACGGGGAGCTGTTTTTT.

This chain links TRBV19 with TRBJ2-5; TRBD1 is a possible D gene (6 bases). In germline, CDR1 is LNHDA, CDR2 SQIVND (reference sequence). The V gene lost 6 bases and the J gene lost 7 bases, with 18 bases spanning the gap. This CDR3 spans 14 amino acids. CDR3 residues: CASRDGQPGGTQYF. The DNA of the CDR3 is TGTGCCAGTAGGGATGGACAGCCGGGCGGGACCCAGTACTTC.

This clone has more than one count but fewer than ten. The V and J genes are TRBV9 and TRBJ2-1, with a tentative D call TRBD2 (5 bases). Germline CDR1 is SGDLS and CDR2 is YYNGEE. This CDR3 has 15 amino acids. The V end was cut by 4 bases, the J end by 7 bases, with 18 bases between. CDR3 amino acids: CASSQAPGLGNEQFF. The CDR3 nucleotides read TGTGCCAGCAGCCAAGCTCCGGGGTTGGGGAATGAGCAGTTCTTC.

V and J are TRBV3-1 (or the pseudogene TRBV3-2) and TRBJ2-2; unclear D gene. The germline V gene has CDR1 LGHDT and CDR2 YNNKEL (reference sequence). Deletions cut 3 bases from V and 1 base from J, with 6 bases between. This CDR3 is built from 14 residues. The CDR3 nucleotides are TGTGCCAGCAGCCACACCGGGAACACCGGGGAGCTGTTTTTT. Residues: CASSHTGNTGELFF.

The chain is built from TRBV15 and TRBJ1-5; D gene ambiguous. V lost 0 bases and J 7 bases, leaving 19 bases between the germline ends. The length of the CDR3 is 17 residues. CDR1 and CDR2 from the germline V gene are LNHNV and YYDKDF (reference sequence). This chain's CDR3 is CATSRDYHISTGQPQHF. The CDR3 DNA sequence: TGTGCCACCAGCAGAGACTACCACATCTCCACGGGGCAGCCCCAGCATTTT.

The genes are TRBV2 and TRBJ1-1, with D perhaps matching TRBD1 (6 bases). With 6 bases removed from V and 0 bases from J, the gap between germline ends came to 8 bases. Germline CDR1 SNHLY, CDR2 FYNNEI. This CDR3 has 13 residues. CDR3 residues: CASRGTLNTEAFF. The DNA of the CDR3 is TGTGCCAGCAGGGGGACACTGAACACTGAAGCTTTCTTT.

V usage is TRBV5-6 and J usage is TRBJ2-7; D might be TRBD1 (6 bases). CDR1 and CDR2 from the germline V gene are SGHDT and YYEEEE. The CDR3 has 15 residues. V dropped 0 bases and J dropped 5 bases, with 15 bases sitting between them. Here the CDR3 reads CASSLGLQGIHEQYF. The DNA for the CDR3 is TGTGCCAGCAGCTTGGGGTTACAGGGCATCCACGAGCAGTACTTC.

The V gene is TRBV5-4, the J gene TRBJ1-1; D is unclear. The CDR3 extends over 15 amino acids. Per the germline V gene, CDR1 is SGHNT and CDR2 is YYREEE (reference sequence). Trimming took 2 bases from V and 0 from J, leaving 11 bases between them. The CDR3: CASSFAPGLNTEAFF. The CDR3 nucleotides read TGTGCCAGCAGCTTTGCCCCGGGGTTGAACACTGAAGCTTTCTTT.

This chain connects TRBV21-1 to TRBJ2-7; no check of the table's D call, TRBD2, against the DNA was made. TRBV21-1 is a pseudogene. CDR3 length equals 11 residues. The CDR3 DNA sequence: TGTGCCAGAAAAAAGGGGCGGGGACTACACTTC. Protein product: CARKKGRGLHF.

The chain couples TRBV28 to TRBJ1-6, with 8 positions matching TRBD1. This CDR3 is 15 amino acids long. J gave up 7 bases and V 5 bases, and 7 bases lay outside the gene matches. From germline, CDR1 is MDHEN and CDR2 SYDVKM. CDR3 DNA sequence: TGTGCCAGCAGTCGAGCCGGACAGGGAAATTCACCCCTCCACTTT. It specifies CASSRAGQGNSPLHF.